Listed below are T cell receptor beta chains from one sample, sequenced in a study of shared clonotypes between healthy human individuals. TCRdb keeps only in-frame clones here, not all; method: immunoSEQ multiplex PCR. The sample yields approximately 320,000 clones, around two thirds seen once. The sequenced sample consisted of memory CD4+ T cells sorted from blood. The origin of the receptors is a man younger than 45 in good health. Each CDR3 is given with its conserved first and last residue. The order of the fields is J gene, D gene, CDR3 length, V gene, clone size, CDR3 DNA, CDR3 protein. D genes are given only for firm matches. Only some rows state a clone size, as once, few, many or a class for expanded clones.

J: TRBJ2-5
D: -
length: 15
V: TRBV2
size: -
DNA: TGTGCCAGCACTCCAATCGAGGCTCGGCAAGAGACCCAGTACTTC
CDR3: CASTPIEARQETQYF

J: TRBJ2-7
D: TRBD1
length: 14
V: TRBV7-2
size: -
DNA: TGTGCCAGCAGCTTAAGGGACAGTTACTACGAGCAGTACTTC
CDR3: CASSLRDSYYEQYF

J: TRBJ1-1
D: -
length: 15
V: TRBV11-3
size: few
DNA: TGTGCCAGCAGCTTAGACGGACAGAAATTTACTGAAGCTTTCTTT
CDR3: CASSLDGQKFTEAFF

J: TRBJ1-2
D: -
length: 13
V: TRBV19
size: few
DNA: TGTGCCAGTAGTTTGGGGGCCTCCTATGGCTACACCTTC
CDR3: CASSLGASYGYTF

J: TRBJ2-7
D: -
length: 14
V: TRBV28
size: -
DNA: TGTGCCAGCAGTCAGGACGGTGGGGTCGACGAGCAGTACTTC
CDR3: CASSQDGGVDEQYF

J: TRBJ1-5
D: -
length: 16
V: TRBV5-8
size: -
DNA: TGTGCCAGCAGCACCGGGACCAGGGCTCACAATCAGCCCCAGCATTTT
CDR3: CASSTGTRAHNQPQHF

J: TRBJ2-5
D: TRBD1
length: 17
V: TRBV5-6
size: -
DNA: TGTGCCAGCAGCCCGCCGAGGGGCGGCAGGGGGCCTGGGACCCAGTACTTC
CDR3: CASSPPRGGRGPGTQYF

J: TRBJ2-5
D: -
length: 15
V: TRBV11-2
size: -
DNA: TGTGCCAGCAGACAAAGATGGGACGGAAAAGAGACCCAGTACTTC
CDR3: CASRQRWDGKETQYF

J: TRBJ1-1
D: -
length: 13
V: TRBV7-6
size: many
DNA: TGTGCCAGCAGCTTAGGCGCGTACACTGAAGCTTTCTTT
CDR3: CASSLGAYTEAFF

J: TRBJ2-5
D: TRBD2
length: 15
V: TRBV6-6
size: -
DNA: TGTGCCAGCAGGGACCTAGCGGGAGGGCCGGGTCCCCAGTACTTC
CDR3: CASRDLAGGPGPQYF

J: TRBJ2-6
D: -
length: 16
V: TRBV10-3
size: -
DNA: TGTGCCATCAGTGGACATGCCAACTCTGGGGCCAACGTCCTGACTTTC
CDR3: CAISGHANSGANVLTF

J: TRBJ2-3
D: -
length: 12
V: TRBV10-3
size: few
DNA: TGTGCCATCAGGGATCTCGCGGATACGCAGTATTTT
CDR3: CAIRDLADTQYF

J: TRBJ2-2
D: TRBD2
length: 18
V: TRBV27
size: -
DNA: TGTGCCAGCAGTTTATTAGCGGGAGGTCCTCGGGGCACCGGGGAGCTGTTTTTT
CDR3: CASSLLAGGPRGTGELFF

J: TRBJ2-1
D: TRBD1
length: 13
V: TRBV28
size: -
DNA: TGTGCCAGCAGTTTACAGGGGGCGGGGAAGCAGTTCTTC
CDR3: CASSLQGAGKQFF

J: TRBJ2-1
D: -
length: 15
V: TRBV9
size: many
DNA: TGTGCCAGCAGCGTAATCCCGAACACCTACAATGAGCAGTTCTTC
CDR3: CASSVIPNTYNEQFF

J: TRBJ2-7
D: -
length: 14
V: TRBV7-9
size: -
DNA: TGTGCCAGCAGGTTCATCGGGAGTTCCTACGAGCAGTACTTC
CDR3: CASRFIGSSYEQYF

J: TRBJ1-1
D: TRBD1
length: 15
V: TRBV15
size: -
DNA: TGTGCCACCAGCGCAAGACAGGGGGGGAACACTGAAGCTTTCTTT
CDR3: CATSARQGGNTEAFF

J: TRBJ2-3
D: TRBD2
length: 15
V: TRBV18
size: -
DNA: TGTGCCAGCTCACCCAAGCGGGAGGGCACAGATACGCAGTATTTT
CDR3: CASSPKREGTDTQYF

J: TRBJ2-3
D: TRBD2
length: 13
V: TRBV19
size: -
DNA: TGTGCCTCCCGACTAGCGGGAGGAGATACGCAGTATTTT
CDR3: CASRLAGGDTQYF

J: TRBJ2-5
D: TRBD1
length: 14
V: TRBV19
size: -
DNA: TGTGCCAGAAGACAGGGGCCGGCCCATGGGCTCCAGTACTTC
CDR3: CARRQGPAHGLQYF